This T cell receptor (beta chain) was documented in a study of Ad26.COV2.S vaccination and SARS-CoV-2 variants. Produced via immunoSEQ multiplex PCR; TCRdb's table is partial and in-frame only. The data contain 450,000 to 550,000 clones, roughly nine tenths of them singletons. This clone is a singleton in its sample. Treatment here: roughly 18 received Ad26.COV2.S at low or high dose, single or two shots; several received placebo; per-sample allocation not given. Material that was analyzed had been drawn on day 63 after the first vaccine or placebo injection. The source is a person aged 18-60 years who received the Ad26.COV2.S COVID-19 vaccine or a placebo. This specimen was peripheral blood, taken in a trial of Ad26.COV2.S vaccine versus placebo.

The CDR3 reads CASSPVSSNGYTF. DNA of the CDR3: TGTGCCAGCAGCCCCGTTAGTTCAAATGGCTACACCTTC. The rearrangement joins TRBV7-9 to TRBJ1-2; D uncertain. CDR3 length: 13 residues. Trimming removed 5 bases at V and 6 bases at J, with 13 bases between. Germline CDR1 and CDR2: SEHNR and FQNEAQ (reference sequence).